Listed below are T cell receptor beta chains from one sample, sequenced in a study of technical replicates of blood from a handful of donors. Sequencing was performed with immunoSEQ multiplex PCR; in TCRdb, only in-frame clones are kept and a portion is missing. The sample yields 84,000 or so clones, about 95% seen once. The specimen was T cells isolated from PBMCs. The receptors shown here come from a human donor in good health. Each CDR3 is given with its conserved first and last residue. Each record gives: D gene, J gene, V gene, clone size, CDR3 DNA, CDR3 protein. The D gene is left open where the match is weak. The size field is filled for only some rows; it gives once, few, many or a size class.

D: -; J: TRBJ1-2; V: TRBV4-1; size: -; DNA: TGCGCCAGCAGCCAATATCTCACAGGGAGTGGCGGCTACACCTTC; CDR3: CASSQYLTGSGGYTF
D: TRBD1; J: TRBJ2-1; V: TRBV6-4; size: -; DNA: TGTGCCAGCAGTGTCGGGACAGTCTCCTACAATGAGCAGTTCTTC; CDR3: CASSVGTVSYNEQFF
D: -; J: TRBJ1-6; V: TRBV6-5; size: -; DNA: TGTGCCAGCAGTTACTCGCCGTGGGAGGCCCTCCACTTT; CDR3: CASSYSPWEALHF
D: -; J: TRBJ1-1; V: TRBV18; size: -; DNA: TGTGCCAGCTCACCACAGGTAGCGAACACTGAAGCTTTCTTT; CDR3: CASSPQVANTEAFF
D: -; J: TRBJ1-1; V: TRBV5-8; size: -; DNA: TGTGCCAGCAGCTTCGACGGGAGGGAGACTGAAGCTTTCTTT; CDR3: CASSFDGRETEAFF
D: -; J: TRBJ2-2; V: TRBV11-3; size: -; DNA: TGTGCCAGCAGCTACAGGGAATCCGCCGGGGAGCTGTTTTTT; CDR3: CASSYRESAGELFF
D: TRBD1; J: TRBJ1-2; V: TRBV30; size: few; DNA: TGTGCCTGGAGCCCTCTTACCCCGGGACAGGGGGGGGGCTATGGCTACACCTTC; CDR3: CAWSPLTPGQGGGYGYTF
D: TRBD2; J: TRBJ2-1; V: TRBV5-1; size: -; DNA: TGCGCCAGCAGCTTGGGACTAGCGGGAGCTCAGTTCTTC; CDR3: CASSLGLAGAQFF
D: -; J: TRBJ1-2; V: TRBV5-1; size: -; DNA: TGCGCCAGCAGCTTGGCCGCGGGACCGCTCCTTGCCCGCGGCTACACCTTC; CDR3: CASSLAAGPLLARGYTF
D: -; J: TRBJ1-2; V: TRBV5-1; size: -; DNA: TGCGCCAGCAGCTTGTTCACAGGGATGGACTATGGCTACACCTTC; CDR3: CASSLFTGMDYGYTF
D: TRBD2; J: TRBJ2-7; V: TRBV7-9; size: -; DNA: TGTGCCAGCAGCCCCGGACTAGTGAGCGAGCAGTACTTC; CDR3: CASSPGLVSEQYF
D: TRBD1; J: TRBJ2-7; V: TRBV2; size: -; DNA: TGTGCCAGCAGTCGGGACAGGGCCGGGGAGCAGTACTTC; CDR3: CASSRDRAGEQYF
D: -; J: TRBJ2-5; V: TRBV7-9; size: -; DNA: TGTGCCACCAGAGGGGCCCAAGAGACCCAGTACTTC; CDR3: CATRGAQETQYF
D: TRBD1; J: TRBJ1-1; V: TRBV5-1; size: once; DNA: TGCGCCAGCATGGGTCAGGGGGACACTGAAGCTTTCTTT; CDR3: CASMGQGDTEAFF
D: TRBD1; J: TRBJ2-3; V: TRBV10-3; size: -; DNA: TGTGCCATTGGACAGGTGGGCACAGATACGCAGTATTTT; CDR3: CAIGQVGTDTQYF
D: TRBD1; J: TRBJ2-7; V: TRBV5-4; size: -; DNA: TGTGCCAGCAGCTTTTGGACAGGGGGCGAGCAGTACTTC; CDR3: CASSFWTGGEQYF
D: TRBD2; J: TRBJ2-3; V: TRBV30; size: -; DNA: TGTGCCTGCTTAAGGCGTCTAGCGGGGGGCCGCACAGATACGCAGTATTTT; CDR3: CACLRRLAGGRTDTQYF
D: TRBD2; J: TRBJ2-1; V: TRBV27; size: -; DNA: TGTGCCAGCAGGTCGACTAGCGGAGGCTACAATGAGCAGTTCTTC; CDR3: CASRSTSGGYNEQFF
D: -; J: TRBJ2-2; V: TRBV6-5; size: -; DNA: TGTGCCAGCACCCGAGATTATCAGGACACCGGGGAGCTGTTTTTT; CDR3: CASTRDYQDTGELFF
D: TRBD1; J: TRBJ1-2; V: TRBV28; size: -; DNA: TGTGCCACCCGCTCCGGACAGGCTAACTATGGCTACACCTTC; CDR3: CATRSGQANYGYTF
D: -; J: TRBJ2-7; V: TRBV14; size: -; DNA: TGTGCCAGCAGCCAAGAACCAGGAACCGACGAGCAGTACTTC; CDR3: CASSQEPGTDEQYF
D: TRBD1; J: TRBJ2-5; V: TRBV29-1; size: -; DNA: TGCAGCGTAACCGACAGGGGAGAGACCCAGTACTTC; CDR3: CSVTDRGETQYF
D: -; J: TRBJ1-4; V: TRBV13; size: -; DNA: TGTGCCAGCAGCTTTACAGGGGAAAAACTGTTTTTT; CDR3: CASSFTGEKLFF
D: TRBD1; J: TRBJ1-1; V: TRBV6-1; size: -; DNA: TGTGCCAGCAGTGCGACAGGGAGCAACACTGAAGCTTTCTTT; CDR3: CASSATGSNTEAFF
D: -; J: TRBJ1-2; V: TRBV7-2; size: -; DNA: TGTGCCAGCAGCTTAGGGACAGTGTATGGCTACACCTTC; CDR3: CASSLGTVYGYTF
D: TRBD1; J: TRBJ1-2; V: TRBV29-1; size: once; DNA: TGCAGCGTTTTAAGGGACAGGGGGAACTATGGCTACACCTTC; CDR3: CSVLRDRGNYGYTF
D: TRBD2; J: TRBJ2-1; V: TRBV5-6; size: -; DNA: TGTGCCAGCAGCTTGGACGCGGGGACTAGCGGGGCAGAGCAGTTCTTC; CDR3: CASSLDAGTSGAEQFF
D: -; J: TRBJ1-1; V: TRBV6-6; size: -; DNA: TGTGCCAGCAGTTTCCGACAGACCACTGAAGCTTTCTTT; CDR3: CASSFRQTTEAFF
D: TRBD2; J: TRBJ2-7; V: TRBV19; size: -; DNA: TGTGCCAGTAGCGGACTAGCGGGAGCCAACGAGCAGTACTTC; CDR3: CASSGLAGANEQYF
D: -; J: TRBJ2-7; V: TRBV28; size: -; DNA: TGTGCCAGCAGTCTTGGAGAGCAACCCTTGGGAGCGTTGGGGTTTAGTTCCTACGAGCAGTACTTC; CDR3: CASSLGEQPLGALGFSSYEQYF
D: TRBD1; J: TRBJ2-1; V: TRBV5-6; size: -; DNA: TGTGCCAGCAGTTTCGGGACAGGGATCAATGAGCAGTTCTTC; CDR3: CASSFGTGINEQFF
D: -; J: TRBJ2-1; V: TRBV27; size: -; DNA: TGTGCCAGCAGTTTATTCCCCGACAATGAGCAGTTCTTC; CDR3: CASSLFPDNEQFF
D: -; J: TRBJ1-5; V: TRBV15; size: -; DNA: TGTGCCACCAGCGCAGGTACCAATCAGCCCCAGCATTTT; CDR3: CATSAGTNQPQHF
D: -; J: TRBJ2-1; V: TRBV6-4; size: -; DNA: TGTGCCAGCAGTGACTCGATGGGTAGCGGTGAGCAGTTCTTC; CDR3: CASSDSMGSGEQFF
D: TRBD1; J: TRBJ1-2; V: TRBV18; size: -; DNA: TGTGCCAGCTCGCCCGGGACAGTGTATGGCTACACCTTC; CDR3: CASSPGTVYGYTF
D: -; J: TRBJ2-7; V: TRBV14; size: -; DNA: TGTGCCAGCAGCCAAGGGTTCACGGGCGAGCAGTACTTC; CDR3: CASSQGFTGEQYF
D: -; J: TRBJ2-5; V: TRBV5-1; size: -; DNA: TGCGCCAGCGGGAGCGAGGGGACCCAGTACTTC; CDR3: CASGSEGTQYF
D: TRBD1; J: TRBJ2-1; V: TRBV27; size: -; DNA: TGTGCCAGCAGTCTTGGACAGGGACGCTATGAGCAGTTCTTC; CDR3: CASSLGQGRYEQFF
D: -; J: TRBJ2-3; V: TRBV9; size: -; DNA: TGTGCCAGCAGCGTAGACCCCCCTGGCGGAGGCACAGATACGCAGTATTTT; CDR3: CASSVDPPGGGTDTQYF
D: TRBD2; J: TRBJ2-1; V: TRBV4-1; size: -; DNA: TGCGCCAGCAGCCAAACTCCCCCTGCGGGAGCCCTTATATATGAGCAGTTCTTC; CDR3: CASSQTPPAGALIYEQFF
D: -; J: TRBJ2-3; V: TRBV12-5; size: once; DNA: TGTGCTAGTGGTTTGCCGAGGGAGGATACGCAGTATTTT; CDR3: CASGLPREDTQYF
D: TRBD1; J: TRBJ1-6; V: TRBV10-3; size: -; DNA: TGTGCCATCAGTGAGGGACAGGGAGCTTCACCCCTCCACTTT; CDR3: CAISEGQGASPLHF
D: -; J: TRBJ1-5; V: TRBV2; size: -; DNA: TGTGCCAGCAGCCTAATACCTCAGCCCCAGCATTTT; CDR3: CASSLIPQPQHF
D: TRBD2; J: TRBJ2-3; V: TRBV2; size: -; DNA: TGTGCCAGCACTACTAGCGGGGGGGCCTTAGCAGATACGCAGTATTTT; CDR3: CASTTSGGALADTQYF
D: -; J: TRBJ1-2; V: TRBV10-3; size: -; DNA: TGTGCCATCAGACAGGGTGATGGCTACACCTTC; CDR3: CAIRQGDGYTF
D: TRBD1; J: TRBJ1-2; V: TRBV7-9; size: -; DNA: TGTGCCAGCAGCTCCCCGCTAGGACAGGTTCTCTATGGCTACACCTTC; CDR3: CASSSPLGQVLYGYTF
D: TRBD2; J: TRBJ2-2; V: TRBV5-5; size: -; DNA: TGTGCCAGCAAGCTAGCGGGCAACACCGGGGAGCTGTTTTTT; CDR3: CASKLAGNTGELFF
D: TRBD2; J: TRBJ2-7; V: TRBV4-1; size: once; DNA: TGCGCCAGCAGCCAACTAGCGGGGAGCTCCTACGAGCAGTACTTC; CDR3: CASSQLAGSSYEQYF
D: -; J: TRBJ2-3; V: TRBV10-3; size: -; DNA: TGTGCCATCAGTGAGTCGACCCAAGGCGGGGTAAGAGATACGCAGTATTTT; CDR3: CAISESTQGGVRDTQYF
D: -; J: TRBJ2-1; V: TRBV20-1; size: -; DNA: TGCAGTGCTATAAATTTCAATGAGCAGTTCTTC; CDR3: CSAINFNEQFF
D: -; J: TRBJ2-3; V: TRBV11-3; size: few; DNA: TGTGCCAGCAGCTTAGAAGCGGTCTATACAGATACGCAGTATTTT; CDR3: CASSLEAVYTDTQYF
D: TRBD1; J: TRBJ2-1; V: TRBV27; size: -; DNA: TGTGCCAGCAGCTTCGGGACAGGGGCGACGGTTGAGCAGTTCTTC; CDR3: CASSFGTGATVEQFF
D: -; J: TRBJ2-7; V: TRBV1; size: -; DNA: TGCACCACCGAATTGACTAGCGGGAGTGTGCAGTACTTC; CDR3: CTTELTSGSVQYF
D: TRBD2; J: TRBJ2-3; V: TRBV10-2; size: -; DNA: TGCGCCAGCAGTGGACTAGCCCTCCTGGGGGAAGATACGCAGTATTTT; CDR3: CASSGLALLGEDTQYF
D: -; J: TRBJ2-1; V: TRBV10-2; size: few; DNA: TGCGCCAGCAGAACAGGGAGCAATGAGCAGTTCTTC; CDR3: CASRTGSNEQFF